This entry is about one TCR beta chain. Whole blood supplied total RNA, and T cells were not sorted. The record originates from a study of monozygotic twins with inflammatory bowel disease. Two nested PCRs, of approximately 16 and 10 cycles, processed TCRalpha and TCRbeta cDNA. TCRdb derives one entry per CDR3 protein from the 5' RACE reads, leaving out DNA. The table gives roughly 320,000 distinct CDR3 sequences; the top ten clones make up 5.5% to 6.5% of it. The source is a human donor with ulcerative colitis or Crohn's disease, or a healthy co-twin of an affected twin (not recorded which). The sample taken for sequencing was blood.

This chain's CDR3 is CSATSVGVTNTGELFF. This chain uses TRBV20-1 with TRBJ2-2. Germline values: CDR1 DFQATT, CDR2 SNEGSKA (reference sequence). The CDR3 is made up of 16 amino acids.